This T cell receptor (beta chain) was documented in a study of T cell responses to AZD1222 COVID-19 vaccine. Study findings and constraints: The repertoires were collected only after the peak T cell response. Close to half of spike-specific TCRs reportedly recognize unmutated variant regions.

To note about this clone: Its antigen is not identified.

Measured with immunoSEQ multiplex PCR; TCRdb has only the in-frame clones, and not every one. Of about 120,000 clones in the sample, more than 85% were seen once. This CDR3 has 15 residues. Germline CDR1 SNHLY, CDR2 FYNNEI. The V end was cut by 7 bases, the J end by 6 bases, with 19 bases between. This specimen consisted of peripheral blood, obtained 28 days after the second AZD1222 dose. The TCR was taken from an adult who received the AZD1222 COVID-19 vaccine. V and J are TRBV2 and TRBJ1-5; maybe TRBD1 (5 bases). DNA for the CDR3: TGTGCCAGCACCACACTGGGAGGGGCGGCTCAGCCCCAGCATTTT. It specifies CASTTLGGAAQPQHF.